The 27 T cell receptor beta chains in this list originate from one sample, sequenced in a study of post-analysis software for immune sequencing data. The authors incorporated unique molecular identifiers into the TCR beta cDNA libraries. TCRdb redid the calling of the PCR reads with MiXCR, one entry per CDR3 protein. The table shows about 820,000 distinct CDR3 sequences, with roughly 50% occurring only once. Notes on the study in general: In patients, TRBV5-6, TRBV5-1 and TRBV20-1 belonged to five TRBV segments found more frequently than in controls.

Their antigens are not known. The sample consisted of blood. The receptors originated from a girl aged 5-17 years with multiple sclerosis.

This clonotype is a singleton in its sample. The V and J genes are TRBV7-6 and TRBJ2-3; 9 nucleotides match TRBD2. V was clipped by 5 bases and J by 6 bases; unmatched bases: 9. CDR1 is SGHVS and CDR2 is FNYEAQ in the germline V gene. The CDR3 has 15 amino acids. CDR3 protein: CASSPEVAGVDTQYF. CDR3 coding DNA: TGTGCCAGCAGCCCGGAGGTAGCGGGAGTCGATACGCAGTATTTT. The variable domain in full, with the rest retrieved from reference TRBV7-6 and TRBJ2-3, is GAGVSQSPRYKVTKRGQDVALRCDPISGHVSLYWYRQALGQGPEFLTYFNYEAQQDKSGLPNDRFSAERPEGSISTLTIQRTEQRDSAMYRCASSPEVAGVDTQYFGPGTRLTVL.

This sequence joins TRBV3-1 and TRBJ1-5, with 7 nucleotides matching TRBD1. The V gene end was trimmed by 2 bases and the J gene end by 5 bases; junction bases not matched to a gene: 3. The V gene's germline CDR1 is LGHDT and CDR2 YNNKEL (reference sequence). The CDR3 loop spans 14 amino acids. The CDR3 bases are TGTGCCAGCAGCCAAAGGGGGCCGGATCAGCCCCAGCATTTT. Translating it yields CASSQRGPDQPQHF.

The chain uses TRBV20-1 and TRBJ2-4, with 12 bases identical to TRBD2. Germline V gene data show CDR1 as DFQATT and CDR2 as SNEGSKA (reference sequence). The V and J ends lost 5 bases and 9 bases, in that order; junction bases with no gene match: 11. The CDR3 consists of 15 residues. CDR3 sequence reads: CSASRLAGDRGIQYF. The DNA for the CDR3 is TGCAGTGCTTCAAGACTAGCGGGAGACCGGGGCATTCAGTACTTC.

Note on this clonotype: This clone may be a read error of a much larger clone one base away. The chain has TRBV6-5 and TRBJ1-2, with unresolved D. Germline V gives CDR1 MNHEY, CDR2 SVGAGI. Trimming took off 2 bases at V and 9 bases at J, with 10 bases between the two ends. The CDR3 is 12 amino acids. CDR3 sequence (DNA): TGTGCCAGCAGTTACGGGATGGGTAGCTACACCTTC. Amino acids: CASSYGMGSYTF.

A few counts support this clonotype. The chain links TRBV12-3 or TRBV12-4 to TRBJ1-2; a weak D match, TRBD1 (5 bases). There are 12 residues in the CDR3. Trimming took 3 bases from V and 8 from J, leaving 10 bases between them. This CDR3 is CASSFSGQGYTF. The CDR3 nucleotides are TGTGCCAGCAGTTTCTCAGGGCAAGGCTACACCTTC.

The table lists this clonotype with a few counts. This chain connects TRBV27 to TRBJ1-2; weak D call: TRBD1 (6 bases). The CDR3 length is 15 residues. V dropped 3 bases and J dropped 0 bases, with 11 bases sitting between them. Germline CDR1 is MNHEY and CDR2 is SMNVEV (reference sequence). CDR3 DNA: TGTGCCAGCAGTTTGGGGACAAATGCTAACTATGGCTACACCTTC. This gives the protein CASSLGTNANYGYTF.

This chain uses TRBV18 with TRBJ2-1; 7 bases fit TRBD1. The junction had 9 bases not matched to a gene; V was cut back by 6 bases and J by 4 bases. CDR3 length equals 15 residues. Looked up from germline, CDR1 is KGHSH and CDR2 is LQKENI. CDR3 DNA sequence: TGTGCCAGCTCTACACGGCAGGGGGAGTACAATGAGCAGTTCTTC. This translates into CASSTRQGEYNEQFF.

In regard to this clonotype: The junction and the germline gene differ at one end; a read error may be behind it. The chain carries TRBV2 and TRBJ2-2; 9 bases are shared with TRBD1. The germline gives CDR1 SNHLY, CDR2 FYNNEI. The CDR3 has 16 residues. The CDR3: CASREGQGPNTGELFF. The CDR3 bases are TGTGCCAGCAGGGAAGGACAGGGGCCGAACACCGGGGAGCTGTTTTTT.

The genes are TRBV12-3 or TRBV12-4 and TRBJ1-2, with a tentative D call TRBD1 (6 bases). This CDR3 has 13 residues. The germline V and J ends were trimmed by 6 bases and 7 bases, with 15 bases remaining between them. The CDR3 DNA reads as TGTGCCAGCAGGAGAGGCACAGGGTTTGGCTACACCTTC. Its translation: CASRRGTGFGYTF.

This rearrangement joins TRBV20-1 to TRBJ2-4; 7 bases line up with TRBD2. V trimming: 0 bases; J trimming: 9 bases; junction bases outside the gene matches: 5. Germline CDR1 DFQATT, CDR2 SNEGSKA (reference sequence). The CDR3 totals 13 residues. The CDR3 nucleotides read TGCAGTGCTAGAGATACGGGGGGAGGCATTCAGTACTTC. Its protein is CSARDTGGGIQYF.

CDR3 nucleotides: TGCAGTGCTAGAGATTTTCCTTCGCGGACATCCAACCCACCCCAAGAGACCCAGTACTTC. Translation gives CSARDFPSRTSNPPQETQYF. V usage is TRBV20-1 and J usage is TRBJ2-5, with TRBD1 as a possible D gene (5 bases). Trimming pared 0 bases from V and 1 base from J, leaving 27 bases between. CDR3 length: 20 amino acids. Germline V gene sequence: CDR1 DFQATT, CDR2 SNEGSKA (reference sequence).

V is TRBV5-1 and J is TRBJ2-7; TRBD2 might be the D (6 bases). Germline values: CDR1 SGHRS, CDR2 YFSETQ. V lost 5 bases and J 2 bases, leaving 11 bases between the germline ends. The CDR3 has 13 residues. This CDR3 is CASRVAEAYEQYF. DNA for the CDR3: TGCGCCAGCAGAGTAGCGGAAGCCTACGAGCAGTACTTC.

This clonotype was detected once. One junction end does not reproduce the germline sequence, and a read error may be involved. Here the CDR3 DNA reads TGTGCTAGCAGCTTAGGGAGGCTAGTGGGGCCCAATGAGCAGTTCTTC. It translates to CASSLGRLVGPNEQFF. The chain uses TRBV7-7 and TRBJ2-1; a possible D gene is TRBD2 (6 bases). This CDR3 is built from 16 residues. CDR1 and CDR2 (germline): SSHAT, FNYEAQ (reference sequence).

CDR3 coding DNA: TGTGCCAGCAGCTTCCGACAGGGCGGGGGGCAGTTCTTC. The encoded protein is CASSFRQGGGQFF. This rearrangement joins TRBV7-3 to TRBJ2-5; D possibly matches TRBD1 or TRBD2 (7 bases each). The J call is uncertain, as TRBJ2-1 better fits the DNA end. CDR1 is SGHTA and CDR2 is FQGTGA in the germline V gene. The CDR3 has 13 residues.

This clonotype has just a few counts. V gene TRBV7-8 combines with J gene TRBJ1-4, with D unresolved. The CDR3 spans 16 residues. Looked up from germline, CDR1 is SGHVS and CDR2 is FQNEAQ. With 1 base removed from V and 13 bases from J, the gap between germline ends came to 22 bases. CDR3 protein: CASSLDSLAGAGGLFF. The CDR3 coding sequence is TGTGCCAGCAGCTTAGATTCATTGGCAGGCGCCGGAGGACTGTTTTTT.

Only a few counts were recorded for this clonotype. The chain is built from TRBV12-5 and TRBJ2-5, with unresolved D. Germline CDR1 is LGHNT and CDR2 is FRNRAP. The germline V and J ends were trimmed by 0 bases and 4 bases, with 3 bases remaining between them. CDR3 size: 12 residues. The CDR3 spells CASGLVPETQYF. The CDR3, as DNA: TGTGCTAGTGGTTTGGTACCAGAGACCCAGTACTTC.

The rearrangement uses TRBV4-2 and TRBJ1-1; D gene ambiguous. Trimming took 4 bases from V and 0 from J, leaving 9 bases between them. Germline CDR1 reads LGHNA; CDR2 reads YNFKEQ. The CDR3 consists of 14 residues. CDR3 in amino acids: CASSLRLMNTEAFF. Here the CDR3 DNA reads TGTGCCAGCAGCCTAAGATTGATGAACACTGAAGCTTTCTTT.

The rearrangement joins TRBV6-5 to TRBJ2-1, with 10 bases aligning to TRBD2. Germline trimming cut 4 bases from V and 2 bases from J; bases unmatched to any gene: 2. There are 15 residues in the CDR3. Germline CDR1 reads MNHEY; CDR2 reads SVGAGI. CDR3 region: CASSSSGSAYNEQFF. Here the CDR3 DNA reads TGTGCCAGCAGTTCTAGCGGGAGTGCCTACAATGAGCAGTTCTTC.

The chain carries TRBV14 and TRBJ1-1; a weak D match, TRBD1 (6 bases). Trimming stripped 1 base from V and 1 base from J, with 10 bases between. The CDR3 has 15 amino acids. The germline gives CDR1 SGHDN, CDR2 FVKESK. The CDR3 reads CASSQAQGRNTEAFF. The CDR3 bases are TGTGCCAGCAGCCAAGCTCAGGGGCGGAACACTGAAGCTTTCTTT.

There are a few counts of this clonotype. The J gene is TRBJ2-1, the V gene TRBV29-1; a weak D match, TRBD2 (6 bases). The CDR3 runs to 11 residues. V lost 4 bases, J lost 10 bases, and 11 bases lay in between. Germline assignment: CDR1 SQVTM and CDR2 ANQGSEA. CDR3 sequence (DNA): TGCAGCGTTGGAAAGGACTACGAGCAGTTCTTC. Translation gives CSVGKDYEQFF.

V is TRBV5-4 and J is TRBJ1-2; 11 nucleotides agree with TRBD1. Germline V gene sequence: CDR1 SGHNT, CDR2 YYREEE (reference sequence). V shed 4 bases and J 4 bases; nucleotides not matched to a gene: 12. This CDR3 spans 17 amino acids. The DNA for the CDR3 is TGTGCCAGCAGCACCGGGACAGGGGGACCCCTCAGCTATGGCTACACCTTC. It codes for CASSTGTGGPLSYGYTF.

This clonotype was seen just once. The genes are TRBV5-1 and TRBJ2-4; the match to TRBD1 covers 9 bases. CDR1 and CDR2 from the germline V gene are SGHRS and YFSETQ. The V and J ends lost 5 bases and 14 bases, in that order; junction bases with no gene match: 5. The CDR3 covers 11 residues. The CDR3 coding sequence is TGCGCCAGCAGTTGGGACAGGGAGAAGTACTTC. Translation: CASSWDREKYF.

The V and J genes are TRBV5-5 and TRBJ2-4; 7 bases are a match to TRBD2. CDR1 SGHKS and CDR2 YYEKEE come from the germline V gene (reference sequence). This CDR3 comprises 16 residues. The junction had 10 bases not matched to a gene; V was cut back by 4 bases and J by 3 bases. CDR3 sequence: CASSVVGGGDKNIQYF. CDR3 DNA sequence: TGTGCCAGCAGCGTGGTGGGGGGAGGGGACAAAAACATTCAGTACTTC.

The rearrangement joins TRBV7-9 to TRBJ2-7; TRBD2 matches 12 bases. The germline V gene encodes CDR1 SEHNR and CDR2 FQNEAQ (reference sequence). Germline trimming cut 4 bases from V and 3 bases from J; bases unmatched to any gene: 4. This CDR3 region has 15 residues. CDR3 nucleotide sequence: TGTGCCAGCAGCTCTAGCGGGAGGGCGAACTACGAGCAGTACTTC. Protein sequence: CASSSSGRANYEQYF.

The rearrangement joins TRBV5-5 to TRBJ2-1, with D perhaps matching TRBD2 (5 bases). The CDR3 has 15 amino acids. V dropped 4 bases and J dropped 7 bases, with 18 bases sitting between them. CDR1 SGHKS and CDR2 YYEKEE come from the germline V gene (reference sequence). The CDR3, as DNA: TGTGCCAGCAGCACTGACTACTCCTCGTGGAATGAGCAGTTCTTC. Protein: CASSTDYSSWNEQFF.

The rearrangement links TRBV12-3 or TRBV12-4 to TRBJ1-1, with unresolved D. This CDR3 has 15 residues. V lost 6 bases and J 0 bases, leaving 14 bases between the germline ends. Here the CDR3 DNA reads TGTGCCAGCAGGACACAGAGAACCATGAACACTGAAGCTTTCTTT. Its translation is CASRTQRTMNTEAFF.

This sequence joins TRBV25-1 and TRBJ2-6; weak D call: TRBD1 (6 bases). The germline V and J ends were trimmed by 3 bases and 0 bases, with 15 bases remaining between them. Germline values: CDR1 MGHDK, CDR2 SYGVNS. This CDR3 has 18 residues. The CDR3 protein is CASSETGGVHSGANVLTF. In DNA form, the CDR3 reads TGTGCCAGCAGTGAGACAGGTGGGGTACACTCTGGGGCCAACGTCCTGACTTTC.